The 15 T cell receptor beta chains given below trace back to one sample, sequenced in a study of blood T cell repertoires in COVID-19. Sequenced by immunoSEQ multiplex PCR; TCRdb stores in-frame clones only, minus some. The table shows around 260,000 clones, with roughly nine tenths occurring only once. The specimen sequenced was peripheral blood. The source is a man aged 18-30 years with active or convalescent COVID-19.

The chain is built from TRBV5-8 and TRBJ1-4, with D possibly TRBD1 on 5 matching bases. Germline CDR1 reads SGHTS; CDR2 reads YDEGEE. V was trimmed by 2 bases and J by 1 base, leaving 15 bases between them. The length of the CDR3 is 17 residues. CDR3 sequence: CASSFLLGEETNEKLFF. DNA for the CDR3: TGTGCCAGCAGCTTTCTCCTAGGGGAGGAAACTAATGAAAAACTGTTTTTT.

The gene calls are TRBV6-6 and TRBJ1-5, with D hard to call. The CDR3 consists of 16 residues. V lost 6 bases, J lost 3 bases, and 18 bases lay in between. CDR1 MNHNY and CDR2 SVGAGI come from the germline V gene (reference sequence). The CDR3 loop is CASSRRESGNNQPQHF. In DNA form, the CDR3 reads TGTGCCAGCAGCCGAAGGGAGAGTGGGAACAATCAGCCCCAGCATTTT.

The rearrangement joins TRBV24-1 to TRBJ1-5, with D possibly TRBD1 on 5 matching bases. The germline V gene encodes CDR1 KGHDR and CDR2 SFDVKD. The V end lost 2 bases, the J end lost 1 base, and 11 bases lay between the germline ends. The length of the CDR3 is 16 residues. The CDR3 nucleotides are TGTGCCACCAGTGATTCAGATGGGGGGAGCAATCAGCCCCAGCATTTT. It yields the protein CATSDSDGGSNQPQHF.

This rearrangement joins TRBV6-4 to TRBJ2-5; weak D call: TRBD1 (5 bases). Germline V gene sequence: CDR1 MRHNA, CDR2 SNTAGT. The CDR3 covers 13 residues. V lost 5 bases and J lost 5, with 12 bases in between. The CDR3 protein is CASSTDSWETQYF. CDR3 nucleotides: TGTGCCAGCAGTACCGACAGTTGGGAGACCCAGTACTTC.

The chain links TRBV5-6 to TRBJ1-6; perhaps TRBD1 as D (6 bases). This CDR3 region has 15 residues. CDR1 and CDR2 from the germline V gene are SGHDT and YYEEEE. The germline V and J ends were trimmed by 2 bases and 6 bases, with 12 bases remaining between them. The CDR3 DNA is TGTGCCAGCAGCTTCTCCCGCAGGGGTAATTCACCCCTCCACTTT. It specifies CASSFSRRGNSPLHF.

The CDR3 here is CASRGPGANVLTF. Here the CDR3 DNA reads TGTGCCAGCAGGGGGCCTGGGGCCAACGTCCTGACTTTC. V gene TRBV6-5 combines with J gene TRBJ2-6; possibly TRBD1 for D (5 bases). The V gene's germline CDR1 is MNHEY and CDR2 SVGAGI. The CDR3 has 13 amino acids. V lost 6 bases, J lost 2 bases, and 5 bases lay in between.

The chain is built from TRBV11-2 and TRBJ1-2, with D tentatively TRBD1 (5 bases). This CDR3 spans 14 amino acids. Germline V CDR1 and CDR2: SGHAT, FQNNGV. The V end lost 3 bases, the J end lost 8 bases, and 16 bases lay between the germline ends. The CDR3 loop reads CASSFQGGPEGYTF. The CDR3 DNA reads TGTGCCAGCAGCTTTCAGGGAGGACCTGAAGGCTACACCTTC.

The rearrangement joins TRBV24-1 to TRBJ1-2; a weak D match, TRBD1 (5 bases). CDR1 and CDR2 from the germline V gene are KGHDR and SFDVKD. The CDR3 runs 13 residues. Between the trimmed V and J ends, which lost 9 bases and 3 bases, there was a span of 13 bases. The CDR3 sequence is CATRRGADYGYTF. The CDR3 DNA sequence: TGTGCCACCCGGAGGGGCGCCGACTATGGCTACACCTTC.

This clone was found once. The chain has TRBV24-1 and TRBJ2-3, with unresolved D. V dropped 9 bases and J dropped 5 bases, with 8 bases sitting between them. The CDR3 extends over 11 amino acids. Germline CDR1 is KGHDR and CDR2 is SFDVKD. Written as DNA, the CDR3 is TGTGCCACCGGGCCTGAAGATACGCAGTATTTT. This encodes CATGPEDTQYF.

This clone was observed a handful of times. V is TRBV6-5 and J is TRBJ2-5, with D perhaps TRBD1 (5 bases). The germline gives CDR1 MNHEY, CDR2 SVGAGI. This CDR3 contains 16 residues. Trimming took 2 bases from V and 2 from J, leaving 15 bases between them. CDR3 residues: CASSYGILRTQETQYF. The CDR3 bases are TGTGCCAGCAGTTACGGGATTCTGAGGACACAAGAGACCCAGTACTTC.

The rearrangement uses TRBV25-1 and TRBJ2-5, with TRBD2 matching 10 bases. The germline gives CDR1 MGHDK, CDR2 SYGVNS. V gave up 7 bases and J gave up 4 bases; unmatched junction bases: 12. The CDR3 loop spans 16 amino acids. DNA for the CDR3: TGTGCCAGCACTCTAGGGGCTAGCGGGAGAGTAGAGACCCAGTACTTC. Amino acids: CASTLGASGRVETQYF. Based on the CDR3 plus reference TRBV25-1 and TRBJ2-5, the full variable domain is EADIYQTPRYLVIGTGKKITLECSQTMGHDKMYWYQQDPGMELHLIHYSYGVNSTEKGDLSSESTVSRIRTEHFPLTLESARPSHTSQYLCASTLGASGRVETQYFGPGTRLLVL.

A remark on this clone: The DNA is left out, because the CDR3 cannot be placed on it with certainty; the CDR3 is given as TCRdb lists it. The V and J genes are TRBV21-1 and TRBJ1-4. TRBV21-1 is reported as a pseudogene. The CDR3 totals 18 residues, both ends included. CDR3 loop: CASSKYPGWAEGNEKLFF.

This chain uses TRBV29-1 with TRBJ1-1, with a weak D call TRBD1 (6 bases). V was trimmed by 6 bases and J by 4 bases, leaving 18 bases between them. In germline, CDR1 is SQVTM, CDR2 ANQGSEA. The CDR3 contains 14 residues. This CDR3 reads CSVTEQGPSTEAFF. The CDR3 nucleotides read TGCAGCGTGACCGAACAGGGTCCCAGCACTGAAGCTTTCTTT.

This chain links TRBV21-1 with TRBJ2-7; the table's TRBD2 call for D was not verified on the DNA. TRBV21-1 is a pseudogene locus. The CDR3 loop spans 21 amino acids. Here the CDR3 DNA reads TGTGCCAGCAGCAAAGAGGCCGGGGATAGAAGTTTCTTCCGGAGATCCTACGAGCAGTACTTC. This codes for CASSKEAGDRSFFRRSYEQYF.

The chain employs TRBV19 and TRBJ1-1; D is possibly TRBD1 (6 bases). CDR1 is LNHDA, CDR2 SQIVND, per germline (reference sequence). There are 14 residues in the CDR3. The V gene lost 3 bases and the J gene lost 8 bases, with 16 bases spanning the gap. This CDR3 is CASSIFPGQTEAFF. CDR3 DNA: TGTGCCAGTAGTATCTTCCCCGGACAGACAGAAGCTTTCTTT.